This T cell receptor beta chain was identified during a study of response to subunit inactivated influenza vaccine. This CDR3 is 13 amino acids long. Trimming left V 6 bases short and J 4 bases short, with 13 bases between. A single record per CDR3 protein comes from TCRdb applying MiXCR to the RT-PCR reads. Of just under 550,000 distinct CDR3 sequences listed, around a quarter were seen once; the top ten hold about 2.8%. This clonotype occurred a few times. These data also formed part of another study, on T cells expressing NK-cell markers. That report adds: cDNA encoding TCR beta was synthesized via 5'RACE template switching incorporating UMIs.

The sequences come from CD4+ T cells sorted from PBMCs, collected about 12 days after vaccination. The sequence came from a man aged 45-60 years who received an inactivated influenza vaccine. The gene calls are TRBV12-3 or TRBV12-4 and TRBJ2-7, with D perhaps TRBD1 (6 bases). For the CDR3, the DNA is TGTGCCAGCAGCCGCGGACAGATATACGAGCAGTACTTC. It specifies CASSRGQIYEQYF.